This T cell receptor (beta chain) was sequenced during a study of T cell responses to AZD1222 COVID-19 vaccine. General study points: Repertoire sampling occurred only after the peak T cell response. The study reported that nearly half of spike-specific TCRs target unmutated variant regions. It was only a handful of AZD1222 recipients who were seropositive at baseline.

The V gene's germline CDR1 is SGHRS and CDR2 YFSETQ. Trimming took off 6 bases at V and 0 bases at J, with 13 bases between the two ends. The CDR3 is 14 amino acids. About this clone itself: No antigen is known for it.

Profiling relied on immunoSEQ multiplex PCR, and the TCRdb table lists in-frame clones only, not all of them. This table has roughly 140,000 clones, less than 90% appearing once. Sequencing used peripheral blood, obtained after recovery from COVID-19. The TCR sequence derives from an adult who had recovered from COVID-19. The chain recombines TRBV5-1 with TRBJ2-7; D remains unclear. As DNA, the CDR3 is TGCGCCAGCACCGATGGGTCCACCTCCTACGAGCAGTACTTC. This sequence encodes CASTDGSTSYEQYF.